Shown below are 30 T cell receptor beta chains from a single sample sequenced in a study of CD8+ T cells in alopecia areata. RNA extraction and reverse transcription yielded cDNA as sequencing template. Data came from immunoSEQ multiplex PCR; TCRdb stores just in-frame clones and leaves some out. The sample consists of 90,000 to 150,000 clones, 35% to 40% of them appearing once. Sequencing input: CD4+ T cells sorted from blood. Every receptor here comes from a human donor with alopecia areata.

The rearrangement links TRBV11-2 to TRBJ2-1; 7 nucleotides match TRBD1. The CDR3 loop spans 15 amino acids. Losses at the gene ends were 5 bases for V and 4 bases for J; bases not matched to a gene: 8. The germline V gene encodes CDR1 SGHAT and CDR2 FQNNGV. The CDR3 sequence is CASSTTRQGYNEQFF. DNA for the CDR3: TGTGCCAGCAGCACCACCCGACAGGGTTACAATGAGCAGTTCTTC.

J is TRBJ1-1 and V is TRBV7-2, with a tentative D call TRBD1 (6 bases). Trimming stripped 3 bases from V and 2 bases from J, with 10 bases between. CDR1 and CDR2 (germline): SGHTA, FQGNSA. The CDR3 spans 14 residues. The CDR3 spells CASSFKGVNTEAFF. The CDR3 nucleotides read TGTGCCAGCAGCTTCAAGGGGGTTAACACTGAAGCTTTCTTT.

This clone was observed a few times. The rearrangement uses TRBV6-1 and TRBJ2-5; D is ambiguous. The CDR3 is made up of 16 amino acids. V lost 4 bases and J 5 bases, leaving 20 bases between the germline ends. Germline lookup yields CDR1 MNHNS and CDR2 SASEGT. Here the CDR3 reads CASSGQVASLGETQYF. The DNA for the CDR3 is TGTGCCAGCAGTGGACAAGTCGCCAGTTTGGGGGAGACCCAGTACTTC.

The chain employs TRBV29-1 and TRBJ1-1; 10 bases are a match to TRBD1. The CDR3 has 12 residues. CDR1 is SQVTM and CDR2 is ANQGSEA in the germline V gene. Trimming took 6 bases from V and 7 from J; bases not matched to a gene: 5. In DNA, the CDR3 is TGCAGCGTATACGACAGGGGGCTTGAAGCTTTCTTT. This translates into CSVYDRGLEAFF.

The chain carries TRBV5-1 and TRBJ2-7; TRBD1 aligns across 10 bases. The J segment lost 5 bases and the V segment lost 4 bases, leaving 3 bases of the junction unmatched. The CDR3 is made up of 13 amino acids. From germline, CDR1 is SGHRS and CDR2 YFSETQ. The CDR3 sequence is CASSPGQGDEQYF. The DNA for the CDR3 is TGCGCCAGCAGCCCAGGACAGGGGGACGAGCAGTACTTC.

This clone was observed a few times. CDR3 in amino acids: CASSRTTGGETQYF. CDR3 DNA: TGCGCCAGCAGCCGGACTACAGGGGGAGAGACCCAGTACTTC. This chain joins TRBV4-1 and TRBJ2-5; 8 nucleotides agree with TRBD1. Germline V lookup: CDR1 MGHRA, CDR2 YSYEKL. The CDR3 runs to 14 residues. V shed 4 bases and J 4 bases; nucleotides not matched to a gene: 5.

Only a few counts were recorded for this clone. The chain's CDR3 is CASRLRGTSGNNEQFF. CDR3 sequence (DNA): TGTGCCAGCAGGTTGCGGGGGACTAGCGGGAACAATGAGCAGTTCTTC. The V call is TRBV7-2, the J call TRBJ2-1, with TRBD2 matching 13 bases. The V and J ends lost 6 bases and 5 bases, in that order; junction bases with no gene match: 7. The germline V gene has CDR1 SGHTA and CDR2 FQGNSA. This CDR3 is 16 amino acids long.

This clone was seen a few times. This chain links TRBV5-1 with TRBJ1-5; tentative D call: TRBD1 (5 bases). This CDR3 spans 14 amino acids. Between the trimmed V and J ends, which lost 1 base and 5 bases, there was a span of 10 bases. Germline CDR1 and CDR2: SGHRS and YFSETQ. The CDR3 DNA follows: TGCGCCAGCAGCTTGTCAGGGACCGATCAGCCCCAGCATTTT. Residues: CASSLSGTDQPQHF.

V gene TRBV6-5 combines with J gene TRBJ2-5; no definite D call. This CDR3 comprises 13 residues. V lost 5 bases to trimming and J lost 2 bases, with 9 bases between them. CDR1 and CDR2 from the germline V gene are MNHEY and SVGAGI. The CDR3 region is CASSRTFQETQYF. CDR3 in DNA: TGTGCCAGCAGTCGGACCTTTCAAGAGACCCAGTACTTC.

V usage is TRBV5-1 and J usage is TRBJ2-3, with TRBD1 matching over 7 bases. This CDR3 has 13 amino acids. Germline CDR1 is SGHRS and CDR2 is YFSETQ. Trimming took 5 bases from V and 1 from J; bases not matched to a gene: 1. This CDR3 reads CASSGQGTDTQYF. The DNA of the CDR3 is TGCGCCAGCAGTGGACAGGGCACAGATACGCAGTATTTT.

This clone was seen a few times. This chain joins TRBV29-1 and TRBJ2-5; a possible D gene is TRBD1 (5 bases). The length of the CDR3 is 12 residues. CDR1 and CDR2 (germline): SQVTM, ANQGSEA. V lost 7 bases and J lost 0, with 9 bases in between. The CDR3: CSARQNQETQYF. The CDR3 bases are TGCAGCGCCCGACAGAACCAAGAGACCCAGTACTTC.

The chain joins TRBV7-8 to TRBJ2-3; D is undetermined. V was cut by 3 bases and J by 5 bases, with 3 bases left in between. The V gene's germline CDR1 is SGHVS and CDR2 FQNEAQ. This CDR3 contains 11 residues. The CDR3 is CASSFVDTQYF. The CDR3 bases are TGTGCCAGCAGCTTCGTAGATACGCAGTATTTT.

The chain carries TRBV2 and TRBJ2-5; no definite D call. Between the trimmed V and J ends, which lost 5 bases and 1 base, there was a span of 2 bases. Looked up from germline, CDR1 is SNHLY and CDR2 is FYNNEI. The CDR3 consists of 11 residues. The CDR3 DNA reads TGTGCCAGCAGTACCCAAGAGACCCAGTACTTC. This sequence encodes CASSTQETQYF.

This clone was recorded a few times. The rearrangement joins TRBV30 to TRBJ2-5, with 9 bases lining up with TRBD2. V lost 5 bases to trimming and J lost 6 bases; unmatched junction nucleotides: 7. The CDR3 runs 13 residues. Germline lookup yields CDR1 GTSNPN and CDR2 SVGIG (reference sequence). The CDR3: CAWVSAGGKTQYF. In DNA form, the CDR3 reads TGTGCCTGGGTGTCAGCGGGAGGAAAGACCCAGTACTTC.

The chain combines TRBV28 with TRBJ2-7; 7 bases align to TRBD2. This CDR3 is built from 13 residues. Germline CDR1 reads MDHEN; CDR2 reads SYDVKM. The junction had 7 bases not matched to a gene; V was cut back by 6 bases and J by 5 bases. The chain's CDR3 is CASRRGRENEQYF. The CDR3 nucleotides are TGTGCCAGCAGGCGCGGGAGAGAGAACGAGCAGTACTTC.

The chain is built from TRBV2 and TRBJ2-7; TRBD1 or TRBD2 may be the D gene (6 bases each). Germline lookup yields CDR1 SNHLY and CDR2 FYNNEI. Trimming left V 7 bases short and J 3 bases short, with 16 bases between. The CDR3 totals 14 residues. CDR3 in amino acids: CASKARDINYEQYF. CDR3 in DNA: TGTGCCAGCAAAGCGCGGGACATTAACTACGAGCAGTACTTC.

The CDR3: CASSQGARQYF. Written as DNA, the CDR3 is TGTGCCAGCAGCCAAGGCGCCAGACAGTACTTC. This rearrangement joins TRBV7-2 to TRBJ2-7, with D unresolved. V was clipped by 5 bases and J by 10 bases, with 12 bases between them. Germline lookup yields CDR1 SGHTA and CDR2 FQGNSA. The CDR3 extends over 11 amino acids.

The J gene is TRBJ1-2, the V gene TRBV29-1, with D uncertain. Germline V gene data show CDR1 as SQVTM and CDR2 as ANQGSEA. The CDR3 contains 11 residues. V shed 7 bases and J shed 0 bases, with 6 bases lying between them. The DNA of the CDR3 is TGCAGCGCCGGAACTAACTATGGCTACACCTTC. It yields the protein CSAGTNYGYTF.

V and J are TRBV4-3 and TRBJ1-4; D gene ambiguous. The CDR3 length is 16 residues. Looked up from germline, CDR1 is LGHNA and CDR2 is YSLEER. Trimming took off 1 base at V and 3 bases at J, with 12 bases between the two ends. The CDR3 region has the DNA TGCGCCAGCAGCCAAGCCAACCCCGGGGCTAATGAAAAACTGTTTTTT. This translates into CASSQANPGANEKLFF.

This chain joins TRBV23-1 and TRBJ2-7, with TRBD2 identical over 11 bases. TRBV23-1 is annotated as an ORF whose role is uncertain. The ends lost 6 bases at V and 1 base at J; junction bases unmatched: 5. This CDR3 spans 15 amino acids. The DNA for the CDR3 is TGCGCCAGCAGCCTGACTAGCGGGGAATCCTACGAGCAGTACTTC. Translating gives CASSLTSGESYEQYF.

The rearrangement uses TRBV29-1 and TRBJ1-1; D is unresolved. The CDR3 covers 11 residues. V was pared by 4 bases and J by 5 bases, with 8 bases between. CDR1 is SQVTM and CDR2 is ANQGSEA in the germline V gene. CDR3 amino acids: CSVGSGTEAFF. The CDR3 coding sequence is TGCAGCGTTGGCTCTGGGACTGAAGCTTTCTTT.

This clone was counted a few times. V and J are TRBV19 and TRBJ1-1; D gene uncertain. The CDR3 has 12 amino acids. The germline CDR1 and CDR2 sequences are LNHDA and SQIVND (reference sequence). Trimming stripped 7 bases from V and 8 bases from J, with 14 bases between. The CDR3 is CASNGAGREAFF. CDR3 DNA sequence: TGTGCCAGTAATGGAGCCGGAAGAGAAGCTTTCTTT. The full variable domain, completed using reference TRBV19 and TRBJ1-1, is DGGITQSPKYLFRKEGQNVTLSCEQNLNHDAMYWYRQDPGQGLRLIYYSQIVNDFQKGDIAEGYSVSREKKESFPLTVTSAQKNPTAFYLCASNGAGREAFFGQGTRLTVV.

The V gene is TRBV7-2, the J gene TRBJ1-5; D uncertain. The CDR3 is 14 amino acids. The ends were cut back, 6 bases at V and 0 bases at J, with 9 bases in the middle. Germline-derived CDR1 and CDR2 are SGHTA and FQGNSA. CDR3 sequence reads: CASSLQYSNQPQHF. CDR3 DNA: TGTGCCAGCAGTCTTCAATATAGCAATCAGCCCCAGCATTTT.

The CDR3 reads CASRGPRGDTQYF. Written as DNA, the CDR3 is TGCGCCAGCAGAGGTCCTCGGGGAGATACGCAGTATTTT. J is TRBJ2-3 and V is TRBV5-1, with TRBD2 as a possible D gene (5 bases). The V and J ends lost 5 bases and 5 bases respectively, with 12 bases between them. Germline CDR1 and CDR2: SGHRS and YFSETQ. The CDR3 totals 13 residues.

This rearrangement joins TRBV5-1 to TRBJ2-2; 10 nucleotides agree with TRBD2. Germline CDR1 and CDR2: SGHRS and YFSETQ. This CDR3 spans 17 amino acids. The V gene end was trimmed by 2 bases and the J gene end by 1 base; junction bases not matched to a gene: 5. The CDR3 DNA reads TGCGCCAGCAGCTTCCCGCTAGCGGGGGAGAACACCGGGGAGCTGTTTTTT. This codes for CASSFPLAGENTGELFF. Full variable domain (rest looked up from reference TRBV5-1 and TRBJ2-2): KAGVTQTPRYLIKTRGQQVTLSCSPISGHRSVSWYQQTPGQGLQFLFEYFSETQRNKGNFPGRFSGRQFSNSRSEMNVSTLELGDSALYLCASSFPLAGENTGELFFGEGSRLTVL.

In this sample, this clone turned up a few times. The V call is TRBV11-2, the J call TRBJ2-3; tentative D call: TRBD2 (5 bases). The CDR3 is 15 amino acids. In germline, CDR1 is SGHAT, CDR2 FQNNGV. V was shortened by 3 bases and J by 0 bases, with 10 bases between the two germline ends. The CDR3 bases are TGTGCCAGCAGCTTCAACGGGATCAGCACAGATACGCAGTATTTT. This codes for CASSFNGISTDTQYF.

The chain is built from TRBV7-3 and TRBJ2-3, with 12 bases that match TRBD1. V lost 5 bases to trimming and J lost 2 bases; unmatched junction nucleotides: 5. CDR1 SGHTA and CDR2 FQGTGA come from the germline V gene. The CDR3 is made up of 16 amino acids. The chain's CDR3 is CASSRGTGGHTDTQYF. Written as DNA, the CDR3 is TGTGCCAGCAGCCGCGGGACAGGGGGCCACACAGATACGCAGTATTTT.

The chain employs TRBV20-1 and TRBJ2-3; 8 nucleotides align to TRBD2. The V and J ends lost 6 bases and 11 bases, in that order; junction bases with no gene match: 7. The CDR3 length is 11 residues. Germline-derived CDR1 and CDR2 are DFQATT and SNEGSKA (reference sequence). CDR3: CSAPGLGVQYF. The CDR3 DNA reads TGCAGTGCCCCGGGACTAGGAGTGCAGTATTTT.

This clone was observed a handful of times. The same CDR3 can be traced to other DNA sequences in this sample. V gene TRBV29-1 combines with J gene TRBJ2-5; D is perhaps TRBD2 (7 bases). The CDR3 is 12 amino acids. Germline loops: CDR1 SQVTM, CDR2 ANQGSEA. Between the trimmed V and J ends, which lost 5 bases and 5 bases, there was a span of 12 bases. CDR3 nucleotide sequence: TGCAGCGTTTCACAGGGAGGGGAGACCCAGTACTTC. Translation: CSVSQGGETQYF. The variable domain in full, with the rest retrieved from reference TRBV29-1 and TRBJ2-5, is SAVISQKPSRDICQRGTSLTIQCQVDSQVTMMFWYRQQPGQSLTLIATANQGSEATYESGFVIDKFPISRPNLTFSTLTVSNMSPEDSSIYLCSVSQGGETQYFGPGTRLLVL.

This chain connects TRBV29-1 to TRBJ1-1; 9 nucleotides match TRBD1. The CDR3 has 14 residues. The V segment lost 4 bases and the J segment 1 base; nucleotides outside the gene matches: 4. Per germline, CDR1 SQVTM and CDR2 ANQGSEA. The CDR3 loop reads CSVGTGAWNTEAFF. CDR3 nucleotide sequence: TGCAGCGTTGGGACAGGGGCCTGGAACACTGAAGCTTTCTTT.